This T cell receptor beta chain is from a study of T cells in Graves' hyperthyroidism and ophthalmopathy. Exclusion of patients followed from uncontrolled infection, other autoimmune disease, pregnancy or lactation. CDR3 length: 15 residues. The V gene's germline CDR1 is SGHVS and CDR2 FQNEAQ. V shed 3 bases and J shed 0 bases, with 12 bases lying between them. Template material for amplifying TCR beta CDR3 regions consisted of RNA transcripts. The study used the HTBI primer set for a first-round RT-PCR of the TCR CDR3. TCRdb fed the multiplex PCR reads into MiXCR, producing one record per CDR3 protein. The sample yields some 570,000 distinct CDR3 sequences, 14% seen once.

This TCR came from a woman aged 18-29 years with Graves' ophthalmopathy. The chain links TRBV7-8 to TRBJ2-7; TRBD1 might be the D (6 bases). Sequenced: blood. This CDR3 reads CASSFNRDTSYEQYF. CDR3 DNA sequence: TGTGCCAGCAGCTTCAACCGGGACACCTCCTACGAGCAGTACTTC.